This T cell receptor beta chain stems from a study of shared clonotypes between healthy human individuals. Naive CD4+ cells were CD45RA-selected; the remaining cells were memory. On this clone itself: Its target is not known.

Once extracted for a subset, genomic DNA was divided evenly among several immunoSEQ plates. The repertoire was sequenced with immunoSEQ multiplex PCR; TCRdb's copy has only in-frame clones and lacks some. Counted here are fewer than 3 million clones, 85% to 95% occurring once; the ten biggest clones make up more than 0.35%. This CDR3 is built from 15 residues. J gave up 2 bases and V 6 bases, and 4 bases lay outside the gene matches. The germline CDR1 and CDR2 sequences are MDHEN and SYDVKM. Study outcomes and limitations: Unshared clonotypes carried lower generation probabilities than those common to all four donors.

Sequences were obtained from naive CD4+ T cells from PBMCs. Subset given: CD45RA+ positively selected. The receptor was derived from a man aged 18 to 30 in good health. Some clones in this sample may be carry-over from other donors' samples. V is TRBV28 and J is TRBJ2-7; 13 bases are shared with TRBD2. As DNA, the CDR3 is TGTGCCAGCAGCCAAGGACTAGCGGGAGCCTACGAGCAGTACTTC. Amino acids: CASSQGLAGAYEQYF.